This TCR beta chain originates from a study of CD8+CD57+ T cells in acquired aplastic anemia. Patients who underwent sequencing had shown CD8+CD57+ cell expansion by flow cytometry. The V gene's germline CDR1 is LNHNV and CDR2 YYDKDF (reference sequence). The V gene lost 1 base and the J gene lost 4 bases, with 10 bases spanning the gap. The CDR3 has 14 residues. This clonotype has just one count. Profiles of TCR beta VDJ and CDR3 were generated from a genomic DNA template. TCRdb processed the reads anew with MiXCR; each CDR3 protein has one entry. The data hold more than 45,000 distinct CDR3 sequences, with roughly 60% observed a single time.

The chain uses TRBV15 and TRBJ1-2; the D gene is possibly TRBD1 (5 bases). The sequenced sample was sorted CD4+, CD8+, or CD8+CD57+ T cells (not recorded which) from PBMCs. This clonotype was obtained from a human donor with aplastic anemia. In nucleotides, the CDR3 is TGTGCCACCAGCAGAGTAAGGGGAATCTATGGCTACACCTTC. Its protein is CATSRVRGIYGYTF.